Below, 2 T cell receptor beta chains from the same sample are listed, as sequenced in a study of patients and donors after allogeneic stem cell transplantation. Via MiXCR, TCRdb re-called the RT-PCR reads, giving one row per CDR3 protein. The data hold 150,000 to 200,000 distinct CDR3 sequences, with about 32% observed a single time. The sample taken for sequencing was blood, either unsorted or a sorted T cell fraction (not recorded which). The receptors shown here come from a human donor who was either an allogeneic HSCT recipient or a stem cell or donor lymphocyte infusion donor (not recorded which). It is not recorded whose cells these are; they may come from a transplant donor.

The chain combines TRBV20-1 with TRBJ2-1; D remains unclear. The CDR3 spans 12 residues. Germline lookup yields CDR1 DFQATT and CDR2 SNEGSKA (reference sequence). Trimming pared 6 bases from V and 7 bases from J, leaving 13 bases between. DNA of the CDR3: TGCAGTGCGCCGGACCTGGGGAATGAGCAGTTCTTC. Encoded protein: CSAPDLGNEQFF.

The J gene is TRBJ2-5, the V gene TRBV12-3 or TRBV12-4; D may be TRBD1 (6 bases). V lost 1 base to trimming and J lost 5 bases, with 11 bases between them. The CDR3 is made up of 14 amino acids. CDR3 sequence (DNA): TGTGCCAGCAGTTTAGAAACGAGGGGGGAGACCCAGTACTTC. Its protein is CASSLETRGETQYF.